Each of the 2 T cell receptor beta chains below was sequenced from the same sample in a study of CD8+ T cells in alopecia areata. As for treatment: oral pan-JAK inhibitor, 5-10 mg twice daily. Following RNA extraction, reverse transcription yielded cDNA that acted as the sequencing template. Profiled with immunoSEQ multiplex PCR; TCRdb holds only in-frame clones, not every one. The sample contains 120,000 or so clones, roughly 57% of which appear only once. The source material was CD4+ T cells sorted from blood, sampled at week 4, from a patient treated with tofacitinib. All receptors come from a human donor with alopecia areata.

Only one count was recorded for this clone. In DNA form, the CDR3 reads TGTGCCTGGAGTGTAGGGGGACGGGAGAACACTGAAGCTTTCTTT. Encoded protein: CAWSVGGRENTEAFF. The chain employs TRBV30 and TRBJ1-1, with D perhaps TRBD1 (6 bases). CDR3 size: 15 residues. Germline CDR1 reads GTSNPN; CDR2 reads SVGIG (reference sequence). V shed 0 bases and J shed 1 base, with 12 bases lying between them. Based on the CDR3 plus reference TRBV30 and TRBJ1-1, the full variable domain is SQTIHQWPATLVQPVGSPLSLECTVEGTSNPNLYWYRQAAGRGLQLLFYSVGIGQISSEVPQNLSASRPQDRQFILSSKKLLLSDSGFYLCAWSVGGRENTEAFFGQGTRLTVV.

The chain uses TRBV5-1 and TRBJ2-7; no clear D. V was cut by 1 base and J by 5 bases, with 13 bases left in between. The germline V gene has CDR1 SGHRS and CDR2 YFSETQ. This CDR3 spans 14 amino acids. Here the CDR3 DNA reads TGCGCCAGCAGCTTGTCCGGGTACGGCGACGAGCAGTACTTC. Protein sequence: CASSLSGYGDEQYF.